This T cell receptor beta chain came from a study of molecular identifiers for immune sequencing clone quantification. Germline loops: CDR1 SGHAT, CDR2 FQNNGV. CDR3 length: 13 residues. On this clonotype: Its target is unknown. A read error may produce the germline difference seen at one junction end.

MiXCR, run by TCRdb on the PCR reads, gives a single entry per CDR3 protein. The table lists about half a million distinct CDR3 sequences, over 20% of them singletons, with roughly 0.81% in the top ten. General study points: Clones above 20 RNA copies contained over 97% of effector molecules but under 1% of naive ones. In a background of roughly 970,000 naive cells, spiked Jurkat TCR RNA from one cell was reportedly detectable. Barcode sharing among identical TCR molecules could make large clones appear smaller.

Sorted naive CD8 T cells were those defined as CD8+CD4-CCR7+CD45RA+. The gene calls are TRBV11-2 and TRBJ2-7, with D perhaps given as TRBD1 or TRBD2 (5 bases each). Material for sequencing was naive CD8+ T cells from blood, with Jurkat cell RNA spiked in. Regarding subset: FACS-sorted CD8+CD4-CCR7+CD45RA+ naive T cells. The TCR comes from a human donor in good health. Some libraries in this study had Jurkat cell RNA spiked in. The DNA for the CDR3 is TGTGCCAGCAGCGCAGGGACCGCCTACGAGCGGTACTTC. It specifies CASSAGTAYERYF.